Listed below are T cell receptor beta chains from one sample, sequenced in a study of patients and donors after allogeneic stem cell transplantation. TCRdb re-analysed the RT-PCR reads in MiXCR, keeping a single row per CDR3 protein. This sample yields roughly 880,000 distinct CDR3 sequences, of which 18% are seen a single time; 5% to 6.5% belongs to the top ten. Specimen: blood, either unsorted or a sorted T cell fraction (not recorded which). The source of these receptors is a human donor who was either an allogeneic HSCT recipient or a stem cell or donor lymphocyte infusion donor (not recorded which). It is not recorded whose cells these are; they may come from a transplant donor. The CDR3 runs from the conserved cysteine through the conserved F or W. A D gene is named only where the DNA matches it firmly. The size of a clone is reported for some rows only, either as once, few or many, or as a class for expanded clones.

>TRBJ2-2|TRBV7-8|many|TRBD2
TGTGCCAGCAGCTTAGTGTCTTTGGGACTAGCTGCTCTCACCGGGGAGCTGTTTTTT
CASSLVSLGLAALTGELFF
>TRBJ1-5|TRBV19|-|TRBD1
TGTGCCAGTAGTAACAGGGGATTGCAGCCCCAGCATTTT
CASSNRGLQPQHF
>TRBJ2-1|TRBV7-3|few|-
TGTGCCAGCAGCCCAGGAGGTACTACTACAAATGAGCAGTTCTTC
CASSPGGTTTNEQFF
>TRBJ1-1|TRBV23-1|-|-
TGCGCCAGCAGTCAAAGATCCAGTGAAGCTTTCTTT
CASSQRSSEAFF
>TRBJ2-7|TRBV20-1|few|-
TGCAGTGCTCCGCTGGCGGGGCGGAATGAGCAGTACTTC
CSAPLAGRNEQYF
>TRBJ1-1|TRBV6-5|-|-
TGTGCCAGCACCCCGGGGGGGTACGAAGCTTTCTTT
CASTPGGYEAFF
>TRBJ2-4|TRBV21-1|few|-
TGTGCCAGCAACGGTCCCGTAGGGGGGAAGACCAAAAACATTCAGTACTTC
CASNGPVGGKTKNIQYF
>TRBJ2-3|TRBV30|-|-
TGTGCCTGGAGTGTTGGACCCTTCCGGGCCTCCACAGATACGCAGTATTTT
CAWSVGPFRASTDTQYF
>TRBJ2-7|TRBV29-1|few|TRBD1
TGCAGCGTTAGGACAGGCCTATCCTACGAGCAGTACTTC
CSVRTGLSYEQYF
>TRBJ1-5|TRBV20-1|few|TRBD1
TGCAGTGCCTTACAGACAGGGGTGGTTCAGCCCCAGCATTTT
CSALQTGVVQPQHF
>TRBJ2-3|TRBV29-1|-|TRBD2
TGCAGCGTTGTAAGCAGGCTAGCGGGGACAGATACGCAGTATTTT
CSVVSRLAGTDTQYF
>TRBJ1-1|TRBV29-1|few|TRBD1
TGCAGCGTTGAAAGCTCAGGGGGCTTCACTGAAGCTTTCTTT
CSVESSGGFTEAFF
>TRBJ1-5|TRBV5-5|few|-
TGTGCCAGCAGCTTGTTTGAATATCAGCCCCAGCATTTT
CASSLFEYQPQHF
>TRBJ2-5|TRBV20-1|-|-
TGCAGTGCTAGTGTCGGCAGGTTGAAAGAGACCCAGTACTTC
CSASVGRLKETQYF
>TRBJ2-1|TRBV3-1|-|TRBD2
TGTGCCAGCAGCCATAGGACTAGCGGGGGCTACAATGAGCAGTTCTTC
CASSHRTSGGYNEQFF
>TRBJ2-3|TRBV12-3/TRBV12-4|few|TRBD1
TGTGCCAGCAGTAAAATTTCGACAGGGCCAAATACGCAGTATTTT
CASSKISTGPNTQYF
>TRBJ2-7|TRBV28|many|-
TGTGCCAGCACCCAGGGTTACGAGCAGTACTTC
CASTQGYEQYF
>TRBJ2-7|TRBV7-2|-|-
TGTGCCAGCAGCTTTGGGGCGGGGACCTACGAGCAGTACTTC
CASSFGAGTYEQYF
>TRBJ1-1|TRBV25-1|-|-
TGTGCCAGCAGTGATTATTCGCGGGAAGCTTTCTTT
CASSDYSREAFF
>TRBJ2-2|TRBV15|-|-
TGTGCCACCAGCAGAGATTATCTTCAACCGAACACCGGGGAGCTGTTTTTT
CATSRDYLQPNTGELFF
>TRBJ2-7|TRBV10-3|many|-
TGTGCCATCAGACATCGGGGAGAAAGCTACGAGCAGTACTTC
CAIRHRGESYEQYF
>TRBJ2-1|TRBV5-1|few|TRBD1
TGCGCCAGCAGCCCATCGACAGGGGTCGACAATGAGCAGTTCTTC
CASSPSTGVDNEQFF
>TRBJ1-2|TRBV12-3/TRBV12-4|many|TRBD1
TGTGCCAGCAGGGGGACGGACAGGACCTATGGCTACACCTTC
CASRGTDRTYGYTF
>TRBJ2-1|TRBV6-1|-|TRBD2
TGTGCCAGCAAGGCTAGCGGGTTATCCTACAATGAGCAGTTCTTC
CASKASGLSYNEQFF
>TRBJ2-6|TRBV5-5|few|TRBD1
TGTGCCAGCAGACGGACAGGGGGACTCTCTGGGGCCAACGTCCTGACTTTC
CASRRTGGLSGANVLTF
>TRBJ1-1|TRBV7-9|-|-
TGTGCCAGCAGCTCTACAGCCCTGAACACTGAAGCTTTCTTT
CASSSTALNTEAFF
>TRBJ2-7|TRBV12-3/TRBV12-4|-|-
TGTGCCAGCAGCCCCCAAATGACGGGGGAGCAGTACTTC
CASSPQMTGEQYF
>TRBJ1-1|TRBV9|-|-
TGTGCCAGCAGCGTAACCGGGACAACGAACACTGAAGCTTTCTTT
CASSVTGTTNTEAFF
>TRBJ2-7|TRBV5-1|-|-
TGCGCCAGCAGCTTGAATCCGCAGGGAACAGGCGAGCAGTACTTC
CASSLNPQGTGEQYF
>TRBJ1-2|TRBV27|-|-
TGTGCCAGCAGTTTCCCCCCGGACACCACGAGATTCTATGGCTACACCTTC
CASSFPPDTTRFYGYTF
>TRBJ1-2|TRBV6-1|-|TRBD1
TGTGCCAGCAAGCCCGGGACAGGGAATGGCTACACCTTC
CASKPGTGNGYTF
>TRBJ1-1|TRBV5-1|-|-
TGCGCCAGCAGCTTGGAGGGGGGCCAAGCTTTCTTT
CASSLEGGQAFF
>TRBJ1-6|TRBV6-2/TRBV6-3|-|-
TGTGCCAGCAGTTACTGGGGCTCGTATAATTCACCCCTCCACTTT
CASSYWGSYNSPLHF
>TRBJ1-5|TRBV5-6|-|TRBD1
TGTGCCAGCAGCGGGGGACAGGGGGCGCGTGGCAATCAGCCCCAGCATTTT
CASSGGQGARGNQPQHF
>TRBJ1-4|TRBV2|-|-
TGTGCCAGCAAGGGTAATGAAAAACTGTTTTTT
CASKGNEKLFF
>TRBJ1-1|TRBV3-1|few|-
TGTGCCAGCAGCCAGGGGTTGGTCACTGAAGCTTTCTTT
CASSQGLVTEAFF
>TRBJ2-3|TRBV2|few|TRBD1
TGTGCCAGCACCCAGACAGGGATTCTGTCAGATACGCAGTATTTT
CASTQTGILSDTQYF
>TRBJ2-7|TRBV5-1|-|-
TGCGCCAGCAGCTCCCCTTTGGCGGGGAGTGATGAGCAGTACTTC
CASSSPLAGSDEQYF
>TRBJ1-2|TRBV4-1|-|TRBD1
TGCGCCAGCAGCCAGAAGACAGGGGCTTACTATGGCTACACCTTC
CASSQKTGAYYGYTF
>TRBJ2-1|TRBV6-5|few|TRBD2
TGTGCCAGCAGTTACTCGACGGGACTAGCGGGGTACAATGAGCAGTTCTTC
CASSYSTGLAGYNEQFF
>TRBJ1-6|TRBV12-3/TRBV12-4|many|-
TGTGCCAGCAGACCCCGCGGATCACCCCTCCACTTT
CASRPRGSPLHF
>TRBJ2-1|TRBV12-3/TRBV12-4|-|TRBD2
TGTGCCAGCAGTTTAAAACTAGCGGGAGAAAACAATGAGCAGTTCTTC
CASSLKLAGENNEQFF
>TRBJ1-1|TRBV29-1|many|-
TGCAGCGTTGAGGGCAGCTACATGAACACTGAAGCTTTCTTT
CSVEGSYMNTEAFF
>TRBJ1-1|TRBV20-1|few|-
TGCAGTGCTAGGACAGCCACTGAAGCTTTCTTT
CSARTATEAFF
>TRBJ2-5|TRBV6-2/TRBV6-3|-|-
TGTGCCAGCAGTCGTCAGAGCCTACAAGAGACCCAGTACTTC
CASSRQSLQETQYF
>TRBJ2-5|TRBV5-1|few|-
TGCGCCAGCAGAAAGGGCCTAACAAGGCAGGGTAACCAAGAGACCCAGTACTTC
CASRKGLTRQGNQETQYF
>TRBJ1-3|TRBV11-2|few|-
TGTGCCAGCAGCTTAGTTCCGAACACCATATATTTT
CASSLVPNTIYF
>TRBJ1-2|TRBV21-1|-|-
TGTGCCAGCACGTCTAGCTGCTATGGCTACACCTTC
CASTSSCYGYTF
>TRBJ1-2|TRBV12-5|few|-
TGTGCTAGTGGTGCCCGGGTCTTAGAAGGCTACACCTTC
CASGARVLEGYTF
>TRBJ1-1|TRBV7-2|-|TRBD1
TGTGCCAGCAGCTCGACAGGGACCAAGAACACTGAAGCTTTCTTT
CASSSTGTKNTEAFF
>TRBJ2-6|TRBV9|-|-
TGTGCCAGCAGCTCCGGGACGGGGCCCGTCCTGACTTTC
CASSSGTGPVLTF
>TRBJ2-3|TRBV6-2/TRBV6-3|-|-
TGTGCCAGCAGTTACTGGGGTCTAGCGCGCACAGATACGCAGTATTTT
CASSYWGLARTDTQYF
>TRBJ2-2|TRBV5-1|few|-
TGCGCCAGCAGCATCCAAGACCGTACCGGGGAGCTGTTTTTT
CASSIQDRTGELFF
>TRBJ1-2|TRBV28|few|-
TGTGCCATCCCGGTAGGAGGGAGTGGCGGCTACACCTTC
CAIPVGGSGGYTF
>TRBJ2-7|TRBV5-1|-|TRBD2
TGCGCCAGCGGCTCTAGCGGGAGCTCCTACGAGCAGTACTTC
CASGSSGSSYEQYF
>TRBJ1-6|TRBV7-3|-|TRBD1
TGTGCCAGCAGCTTAAGGAGGGCAAATCGGGACAGAAATTCACCCCTCCACTTT
CASSLRRANRDRNSPLHF
>TRBJ2-7|TRBV5-1|-|TRBD2
TGCGCCAGCAGCTCCCCGACTAGCGGGAGATACGAGCAGTACTTC
CASSSPTSGRYEQYF
>TRBJ2-7|TRBV4-2|-|-
TGTGCCAGCAGCCAAGATGTCTACGGGGCCTACGAGCAGTACTTC
CASSQDVYGAYEQYF
>TRBJ2-5|TRBV6-5|-|TRBD1
TGTGCCAGCAGTTACGGGAACAGGGGGCACCAAGAGACCCAGTACTTC
CASSYGNRGHQETQYF
>TRBJ2-3|TRBV6-5|few|TRBD2
TGTGCCAGCAGTTACTCTACTAGCGGGGACACAGATACGCAGTATTTT
CASSYSTSGDTDTQYF